This TCR beta chain is drawn from a study of blood T cell repertoires in COVID-19. Study-level information: Collection of acute and convalescent COVID-19 samples took place in the United States, Italy and Spain. T cells, B-cell-depleted T cells, or PBMCs provided the cDNA or gDNA that served as material.

Study processing details: Cell counts per sample came from amplifying reference gene primers. Using immunoSEQ multiplex PCR, the repertoire was profiled, and TCRdb retains in-frame clones only, with some absent. V, J and clone size were drawn from that table, and D and trimming were deduced from the DNA. The profile covers roughly 86,000 clones, with approximately 85% appearing a single time and 2.5% to 3.5% taken by the ten largest. The germline gives CDR1 KGHSH, CDR2 LQKENI. The V and J ends lost 3 bases and 0 bases respectively, with 6 bases between them. This CDR3 spans 13 amino acids. The material sequenced was peripheral blood. V gene TRBV18 combines with J gene TRBJ2-7; D ambiguous. This TCR was recovered from a woman aged 80 or older with COVID-19, enrolled during active disease. The chain's CDR3 is CASSPAHSYEQYF. The DNA of the CDR3 is TGTGCCAGCTCACCGGCCCACTCCTACGAGCAGTACTTC.